This T cell receptor (beta chain) was sequenced for a study of radiation and T cells in renal cell carcinoma. This sample's time point: baseline pretreatment blood. The treatment is: 15 Gy SBRT to primary tumor, nephrectomy 4 weeks later. Findings and caveats of the study: Baseline intratumoral clonotype presence is unknown without pretreatment biopsies. From baseline, blood top tumor clonotypes peaked at 2 weeks post-radiation.

Sequencing used immunoSEQ multiplex PCR; TCRdb keeps in-frame clones, though not all of them. Counted here are about 130,000 clones, about 88% occurring once; the ten biggest clones make up approximately 12%. This clone was observed once. Its cognate antigen is unknown. This material consisted of blood, taken from a patient whose treatment included radiotherapy and nephrectomy. The clonotype comes from a woman in her fifties or sixties with renal cell carcinoma.

This CDR3 reads CSVVTGAEAFF. The CDR3, as DNA: TGCAGCGTCGTAACAGGGGCTGAAGCTTTCTTT. The chain joins TRBV29-1 to TRBJ1-1; 7 nucleotides match TRBD1. CDR1 is SQVTM and CDR2 is ANQGSEA in the germline V gene. V gave up 6 bases and J gave up 6 bases; unmatched junction bases: 4. This CDR3 is 11 amino acids long.